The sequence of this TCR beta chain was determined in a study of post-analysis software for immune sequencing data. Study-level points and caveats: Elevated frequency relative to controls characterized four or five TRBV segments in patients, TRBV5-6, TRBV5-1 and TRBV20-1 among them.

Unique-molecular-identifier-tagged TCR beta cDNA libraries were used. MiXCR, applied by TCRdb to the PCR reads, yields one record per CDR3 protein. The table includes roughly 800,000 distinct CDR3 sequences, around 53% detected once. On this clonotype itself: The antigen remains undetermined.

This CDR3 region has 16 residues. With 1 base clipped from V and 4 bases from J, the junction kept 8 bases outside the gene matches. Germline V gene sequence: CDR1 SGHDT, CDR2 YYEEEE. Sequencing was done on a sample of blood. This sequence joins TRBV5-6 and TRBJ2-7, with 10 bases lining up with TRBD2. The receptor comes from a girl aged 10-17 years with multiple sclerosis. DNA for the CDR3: TGTGCCAGCAGCTTGTCCTCACTAGCGGGATATTACGAGCAGTACTTC. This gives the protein CASSLSSLAGYYEQYF. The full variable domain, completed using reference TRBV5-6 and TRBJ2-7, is DAGVTQSPTHLIKTRGQQVTLRCSPKSGHDTVSWYQQALGQGPQFIFQYYEEEERQRGNFPDRFSGHQFPNYSSELNVNALLLGDSALYLCASSLSSLAGYYEQYFGPGTRLTVT.